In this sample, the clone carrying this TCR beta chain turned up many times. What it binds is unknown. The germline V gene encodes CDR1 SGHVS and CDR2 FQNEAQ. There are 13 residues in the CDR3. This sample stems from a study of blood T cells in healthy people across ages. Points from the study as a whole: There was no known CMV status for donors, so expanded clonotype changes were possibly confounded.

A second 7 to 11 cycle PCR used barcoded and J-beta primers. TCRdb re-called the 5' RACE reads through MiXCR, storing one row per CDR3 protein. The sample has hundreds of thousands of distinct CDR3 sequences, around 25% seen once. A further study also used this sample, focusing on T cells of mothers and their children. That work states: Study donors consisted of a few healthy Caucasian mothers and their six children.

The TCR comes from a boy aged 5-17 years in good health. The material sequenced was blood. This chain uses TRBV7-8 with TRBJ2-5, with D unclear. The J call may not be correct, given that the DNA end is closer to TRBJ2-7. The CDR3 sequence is CASSPGRNYEQYF. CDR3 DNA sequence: TGTGCCAGCAGCCCCGGACGCAACTACGAGCAGTACTTC.